This TCR beta chain was obtained from a study of blood T cells in healthy people across ages. Ranging in age from about 6 to 100, the donors were healthy Caucasian individuals from Russia. V lost 2 bases to trimming and J lost 7 bases, with 12 bases between them. The CDR3 length is 14 residues. CDR1 is MNHEY, CDR2 SVGEGT, per germline. This clonotype appeared many times. The antigen is undetermined. Alongside a J-beta primer mix, a sample-barcoded 5' primer served in a second PCR lasting about 7 to 12 cycles. Each CDR3 protein gets one entry after TCRdb re-called the 5' RACE reads with MiXCR. The top ten hold 15% to 20% of the sample, which has 870,000 or so distinct CDR3 sequences, under 35% seen once. Points from the study as a whole: It was the long-lived donors that had more naive CD4+ cells and higher diversity than aged donors. CMV status of donors was not determined, possibly confounding expanded clonotype changes. Age brought a roughly linear fall in TCR beta diversity measured per million T cells.

The material sequenced was blood. The rearrangement uses TRBV6-2 or TRBV6-3 and TRBJ2-1; D may be TRBD2 (6 bases). The receptor comes from an elderly woman in good health. CDR3: CASSYGGSVNEQFF. CDR3 nucleotides: TGTGCCAGCAGTTACGGAGGGTCCGTGAATGAGCAGTTCTTC.